This T cell receptor (beta chain) was recorded in a study of OX40 agonist ivuxolimab in advanced cancers. Turning to the study itself: Eligibility rules accepted prior anti-PD-1, anti-PD-L1 or anti-CTLA-4 therapy, and over 30% had some.

The ends lost 8 bases at V and 4 bases at J; junction bases unmatched: 8. CDR1 and CDR2 from the germline V gene are ENHRY and SYGVKD. This CDR3 spans 14 amino acids. Profiling relied on immunoSEQ multiplex PCR, and the TCRdb table lists in-frame clones only, not all of them. Of 30,000 or so clones in the sample, roughly three quarters are singletons; the top ten hold 14% to 15%. The source material was CD4+ or CD8+ T cells sorted from blood, sampled in a trial of the OX40 agonist ivuxolimab. The gene calls are TRBV10-3 and TRBJ2-1; 7 positions match TRBD1. This TCR derives from an adult with an advanced solid tumor such as melanoma, head and neck, liver or kidney cancer. This CDR3 reads CAIGGQDRYNEQFF. CDR3 DNA sequence: TGTGCCATCGGTGGACAGGACCGATACAATGAGCAGTTCTTC.